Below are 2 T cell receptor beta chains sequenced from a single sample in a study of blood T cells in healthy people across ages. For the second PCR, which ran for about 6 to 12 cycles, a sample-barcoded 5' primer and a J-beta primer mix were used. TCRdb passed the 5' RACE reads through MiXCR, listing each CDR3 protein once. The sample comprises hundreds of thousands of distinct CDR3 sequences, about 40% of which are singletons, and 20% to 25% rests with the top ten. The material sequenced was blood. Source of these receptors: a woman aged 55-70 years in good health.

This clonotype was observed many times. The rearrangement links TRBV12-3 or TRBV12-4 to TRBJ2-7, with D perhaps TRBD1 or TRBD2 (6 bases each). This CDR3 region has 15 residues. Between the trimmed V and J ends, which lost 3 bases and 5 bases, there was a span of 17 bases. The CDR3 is CASSFLLTGTDEQYF. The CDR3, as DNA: TGTGCCAGCAGTTTCCTACTTACAGGGACTGACGAGCAGTACTTC.

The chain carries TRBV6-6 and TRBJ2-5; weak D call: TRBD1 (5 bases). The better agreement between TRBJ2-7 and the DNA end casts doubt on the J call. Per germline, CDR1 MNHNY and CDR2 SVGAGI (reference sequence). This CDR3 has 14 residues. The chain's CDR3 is CASSAAGQIYEQYF. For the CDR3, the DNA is TGTGCCAGCAGTGCCGCCGGACAAATCTACGAGCAGTACTTC.